This entry describes one TCR beta chain. The target of this receptor is not known. Base qualities were left out, and no much larger clone turns up one base away. This record belongs to a study of blood T cell repertoires in COVID-19 (dated by TCRdb to 2019 to 2021). A note on the overall study: The collaborator samples originated in the United States, Italy and Spain and spanned the acute and convalescent phases of COVID-19. The material from the prospective study consisted of cDNA or gDNA derived from T cells, B-cell-depleted T cells, or PBMCs. Deeply sampled blood TCRbeta repertoires from subjects exposed to, actively infected with, or recovered from COVID-19 were included in the dataset. A freely available public database, intended as a resource for researchers studying the immune response to SARS-CoV-2, is where the repertoires were released. Samples came from the ongoing ImmuneRACE study (first 160 participants) plus 1,254 subjects from 6 global collaborators. A de-identified subject ID, COVID-19 status, age in years and sex were almost always included in the sample metadata. Where available, HLA class I and class II types were taken from metadata supplied by the sample provider and were not determined by assay-based typing. Study-wide conclusions, independent of this receptor: The quantity of clinical and demographic metadata differed by source and by participant and was supplied without curation.

The CDR3 sequence holds 17 residues, the cysteine and phenylalanine included. The CDR3 DNA has 51 bases and is translated from base 1. Here V drops 4 bases and J drops 4 bases, and the junction holds 8 bases not matched to any gene. CDR1 is given as LGHNA and CDR2 as YSLEER, both from the germline V gene. TCRbeta CDR3 regions were amplified from genomic DNA by means of the immunoSEQ Assay, a bias-controlled multiplex PCR. The paper's processing steps were these. Nucleated cell counts per sample were estimated from amplification of reference gene primers within the assay. To quantify the absolute abundance of each unique TCRbeta CDR3 rearrangement, sequence reads were collapsed and filtered. For each sample, productive Simpson clonality was calculated by taking the square root of Simpson's diversity index across productive rearrangements. Here the immuneACCESS table is served through TCRdb, limited to in-frame sequences with V and J called. Missing clones are a known gap in these copies; in checked studies unresolved V genes cover under half, and the rest lacks a known reason. The V and J calls and clone size are taken from that table; D and trimming were inferred from the DNA. The sample table shows 160,000 or so clones, and roughly 84% are seen once. The ten largest clonotypes hold approximately 1.4% of the sample.

The collaborating institutions used their own protocols to collect whole blood in K2EDTA tubes. For TCRbeta analysis, collaborator samples were shipped as frozen whole blood, as isolated PBMCs, or as DNA extracted from either sample type. This clonotype was obtained from a human donor in a cohort sampled during active COVID-19. The sample consisted of peripheral blood. The rearranged segments are TRBV4-3 and TRBJ2-1, with 12 bases in between that match TRBD2. This receptor carries the CDR3 CASSPLTSGSLYNEQFF. The sequenced DNA: TGCGCCAGCAGCCCCCTGACTAGCGGGAGTTTATACAATGAGCAGTTCTTC.